One sample yielded the 28 T cell receptor beta chains listed below, sequenced in a study of T cell responses to AZD1222 COVID-19 vaccine. TCRdb keeps only in-frame clones here, not all; method: immunoSEQ multiplex PCR. The data contain more than 80,000 clones, around 90% of them singletons. This material consisted of peripheral blood, taken 28 days after the second AZD1222 dose. Receptor source: an adult who received the AZD1222 COVID-19 vaccine.

This clone has only one observation. CDR3 sequence (DNA): TGTGCCACCAGTGATTCACAGGGGTTCTACAATGAGCAGTTCTTC. This encodes CATSDSQGFYNEQFF. The gene calls are TRBV24-1 and TRBJ2-1; the match to TRBD1 covers 7 bases. CDR1 and CDR2 (germline): KGHDR, SFDVKD. Germline trimming cut 2 bases from V and 3 bases from J; bases unmatched to any gene: 3. The CDR3 has 15 amino acids.

V gene TRBV6-5 combines with J gene TRBJ1-6; 9 nucleotides line up with TRBD1. This CDR3 comprises 15 residues. CDR1 and CDR2 from the germline V gene are MNHEY and SVGAGI. The DNA of the CDR3 is TGTGGCACGAGCGGGGAGACAGGGGGAGATTCACCCCTCCACTTT. Its translation is CGTSGETGGDSPLHF.

CDR3 nucleotides: TGTGCCAGCAGCCCTGGAACAGGGAGGAACACTGAAGCTTTCTTT. Amino acid sequence: CASSPGTGRNTEAFF. The chain joins TRBV7-9 to TRBJ1-1; D possibly corresponds to TRBD1 (6 bases). CDR3 length: 15 amino acids. V lost 5 bases and J 1 base, leaving 14 bases between the germline ends. The V gene's germline CDR1 is SEHNR and CDR2 FQNEAQ (reference sequence).

The chain has TRBV6-5 and TRBJ1-5; D unclear. This CDR3 has 13 amino acids. The germline V gene has CDR1 MNHEY and CDR2 SVGAGI. With 0 bases removed from V and 7 bases from J, the gap between germline ends came to 7 bases. As DNA, the CDR3 is TGTGCCAGCAGTTACTCAAAGGTCCAGCCCCAGCATTTT. Translated: CASSYSKVQPQHF.

The V and J genes are TRBV7-9 and TRBJ1-4; D not certain. The CDR3 consists of 18 residues. Germline V CDR1 and CDR2: SEHNR, FQNEAQ (reference sequence). The germline V and J ends were trimmed by 5 bases and 0 bases, with 19 bases remaining between them. This CDR3 reads CASSTRAPTVATNEKLFF. The CDR3 DNA sequence: TGTGCCAGCAGCACCCGCGCGCCGACGGTTGCAACTAATGAAAAACTGTTTTTT.

The chain combines TRBV6-5 with TRBJ2-1, with 7 bases that match TRBD1. From germline, CDR1 is MNHEY and CDR2 SVGAGI. V dropped 6 bases and J dropped 4; count of bases not matched to a gene: 9. CDR3 size: 15 residues. Here the CDR3 DNA reads TGTGCCAGCAGCCTGGACAGGTTGGCGTACAATGAGCAGTTCTTC. Its protein is CASSLDRLAYNEQFF.

The rearrangement joins TRBV11-3 to TRBJ2-3; D possibly uses TRBD1 or TRBD2 (5 bases each). The CDR3 extends over 14 amino acids. The ends were cut back, 5 bases at V and 1 base at J, with 10 bases in the middle. The germline V gene encodes CDR1 SGHNT and CDR2 YENEEA. The CDR3 sequence is CASSPPGRTDTQYF. The DNA of the CDR3 is TGTGCCAGCAGCCCACCGGGGCGCACAGATACGCAGTATTTT.

This chain connects TRBV11-2 to TRBJ1-2; 8 bases agree with TRBD1. Germline assignment: CDR1 SGHAT and CDR2 FQNNGV. The CDR3 covers 14 residues. V gave up 6 bases and J gave up 0 bases; unmatched junction bases: 3. For the CDR3, the DNA is TGTGCCAGCAGGCCACAGGGGGCTAACTATGGCTACACCTTC. This translates into CASRPQGANYGYTF.

This clone has a single count. The chain has TRBV7-9 and TRBJ1-1; no definite D call. The V gene's germline CDR1 is SEHNR and CDR2 FQNEAQ (reference sequence). The CDR3 is 12 residues long. Trimming stripped 1 base from V and 8 bases from J, with 8 bases between. The DNA of the CDR3 is TGTGCCAGCAGCTTAGTTCAGGCAGAAGCTTTCTTT. Its translation is CASSLVQAEAFF.

J is TRBJ1-1 and V is TRBV27; weak D call: TRBD1 (6 bases). The length of the CDR3 is 13 residues. From germline, CDR1 is MNHEY and CDR2 SMNVEV (reference sequence). V was pared by 5 bases and J by 5 bases, with 12 bases between. The DNA of the CDR3 is TGTGCCAGCAGTCAACAGGGTCGGACTGAAGCTTTCTTT. Its protein product is CASSQQGRTEAFF.

This clone was observed once. The chain couples TRBV28 to TRBJ2-7, with 7 bases aligning to TRBD2. The V gene end was trimmed by 3 bases and the J gene end by 2 bases; junction bases not matched to a gene: 4. CDR1 MDHEN and CDR2 SYDVKM come from the germline V gene. CDR3 size: 14 residues. Written as DNA, the CDR3 is TGTGCCAGCAGTTTCGGGGGGTCCCCCTACGAGCAGTACTTC. Encoded protein: CASSFGGSPYEQYF.

The chain combines TRBV7-9 with TRBJ1-3; D uncertain. The length of the CDR3 is 11 residues. CDR1 and CDR2 from the germline V gene are SEHNR and FQNEAQ (reference sequence). With 5 bases removed from V and 4 bases from J, the gap between germline ends came to 3 bases. The chain's CDR3 is CASSLGNTIYF. Written as DNA, the CDR3 is TGTGCCAGCAGCCTGGGAAACACCATATATTTT.

The chain is built from TRBV19 and TRBJ2-2; no definite D call. This CDR3 has 14 amino acids. The germline gives CDR1 LNHDA, CDR2 SQIVND (reference sequence). The V end was cut by 11 bases, the J end by 2 bases, with 15 bases between. In DNA, the CDR3 is TGTGCCGTGGAACAGAGCATTAACACCGGGGAGCTGTTTTTT. Encoded protein: CAVEQSINTGELFF. Based on the CDR3 plus reference TRBV19 and TRBJ2-2, the full variable domain is DGGITQSPKYLFRKEGQNVTLSCEQNLNHDAMYWYRQDPGQGLRLIYYSQIVNDFQKGDIAEGYSVSREKKESFPLTVTSAQKNPTAFYLCAVEQSINTGELFFGEGSRLTVL.

The chain joins TRBV27 to TRBJ2-5; no definite D call. CDR1 is MNHEY and CDR2 is SMNVEV in the germline V gene (reference sequence). There are 14 residues in the CDR3. The V end was cut by 3 bases, the J end by 0 bases, with 8 bases between. CDR3 sequence (DNA): TGTGCCAGCAGTTTTGGCGGCTACCAAGAGACCCAGTACTTC. The encoded protein is CASSFGGYQETQYF.

The chain couples TRBV11-3 to TRBJ2-3; 13 positions agree with TRBD2. The CDR3 totals 17 residues. The J segment lost 1 base and the V segment lost 1 base, leaving 2 bases of the junction unmatched. Germline CDR1 is SGHNT and CDR2 is YENEEA. CDR3 coding DNA: TGTGCCAGCAGCTTAGCTGGGACTAGCGGGGGCACAGATACGCAGTATTTT. This codes for CASSLAGTSGGTDTQYF.

This clone occurred a few times. The J gene is TRBJ1-2, the V gene TRBV5-1; TRBD1 is a possible D gene (5 bases). This CDR3 comprises 15 residues. Deletions cut 4 bases from V and 2 bases from J, with 15 bases between. Germline-derived CDR1 and CDR2 are SGHRS and YFSETQ. CDR3 residues: CASSRTTETNYGYTF. The CDR3, as DNA: TGCGCCAGCAGCCGGACAACCGAGACCAACTATGGCTACACCTTC.

The chain couples TRBV11-1 to TRBJ1-4; D is unresolved. The CDR3 loop spans 13 amino acids. With 1 base removed from V and 7 bases from J, the gap between germline ends came to 7 bases. Per the germline V gene, CDR1 is SGHAT and CDR2 is FQDESV (reference sequence). The CDR3 is CASSLGAAEKLFF. Written as DNA, the CDR3 is TGTGCCAGCAGCTTAGGGGCAGCTGAAAAACTGTTTTTT.

This chain uses TRBV24-1 with TRBJ2-1; 9 bases agree with TRBD2. V lost 5 bases and J lost 4; bases outside the gene matches: 5. The germline V gene encodes CDR1 KGHDR and CDR2 SFDVKD. The CDR3 is 15 amino acids. CDR3: CATSARGGGYNEQFF. The CDR3 nucleotides are TGTGCCACCAGTGCCCGCGGGGGGGGATACAATGAGCAGTTCTTC.

The CDR3 protein is CASSLLRDDNQPQHF. The DNA for the CDR3 is TGTGCCAGCAGCCTCCTCAGGGACGATAATCAGCCCCAGCATTTT. The V call is TRBV7-2, the J call TRBJ1-5; D possibly corresponds to TRBD1 (5 bases). This CDR3 contains 15 residues. The V gene's germline CDR1 is SGHTA and CDR2 FQGNSA. Trimming stripped 5 bases from V and 4 bases from J, with 15 bases between. The complete variable domain, with remaining parts taken from reference TRBV7-2 and TRBJ1-5, reads GAGVSQSPSNKVTEKGKDVELRCDPISGHTALYWYRQSLGQGLEFLIYFQGNSAPDKSGLPSDRFSAERTGGSVSTLTIQRTQQEDSAVYLCASSLLRDDNQPQHFGDGTRLSIL.

This chain joins TRBV5-1 and TRBJ1-1; D not resolved. This CDR3 is 14 amino acids long. V lost 0 bases and J 1 base, leaving 7 bases between the germline ends. The germline V gene has CDR1 SGHRS and CDR2 YFSETQ. CDR3 DNA sequence: TGCGCCAGCAGCTTGGATAGGCAGAACACTGAAGCTTTCTTT. Translating gives CASSLDRQNTEAFF.

The rearrangement links TRBV15 to TRBJ1-1, with 9 bases lining up with TRBD1. The V gene's germline CDR1 is LNHNV and CDR2 YYDKDF (reference sequence). The junction had 4 bases not matched to a gene; V was cut back by 7 bases and J by 4 bases. There are 13 residues in the CDR3. As DNA, the CDR3 is TGTGCCACCACCCTGACAGGGGGCACTGAAGCTTTCTTT. Translation gives CATTLTGGTEAFF.

In the case of this clone: At one end the junction does not follow the germline gene, possibly because of a read error. This chain uses TRBV7-7 with TRBJ2-2; 8 bases fit TRBD1. Germline CDR1 reads SSHAT; CDR2 reads FNYEAQ (reference sequence). The length of the CDR3 is 15 residues. The CDR3 nucleotides read TGTGCTAGCAGCAAGACAGGGGCCAACACCGGGGAGCTGTTTTTT. The encoded protein is CASSKTGANTGELFF.

Here the CDR3 DNA reads TGTGCCAGCAGTTTACCGGGGACAGGGCTCTACGAGCAGTACTTC. The encoded protein is CASSLPGTGLYEQYF. The gene calls are TRBV14 and TRBJ2-7, with 9 bases identical to TRBD1. The trim removed 6 bases at V and 3 bases at J, leaving 9 bases unmatched. The CDR3 loop spans 15 amino acids. The germline gives CDR1 SGHDN, CDR2 FVKESK. The variable domain in full, completed from reference TRBV14 and TRBJ2-7, reads EAGVTQFPSHSVIEKGQTVTLRCDPISGHDNLYWYRRVMGKEIKFLLHFVKESKQDESGMPNNRFLAERTGGTYSTLKVQPAELEDSGVYFCASSLPGTGLYEQYFGPGTRLTVT.

The rearrangement links TRBV7-3 to TRBJ2-2; 9 positions match TRBD2. Germline V gene lookup returns CDR1 SGHTA and CDR2 FQGTGA. The CDR3 contains 15 residues. V was clipped by 2 bases and J by 6 bases; unmatched bases: 4. CDR3: CASSLAGGHAGELFF. The CDR3, as DNA: TGTGCCAGCAGCTTAGCGGGGGGGCACGCCGGGGAGCTGTTTTTT.

This clone has only one observation. The rearrangement links TRBV11-1 to TRBJ1-1, with D tentatively TRBD1 (5 bases). The CDR3 contains 14 residues. Germline assignment: CDR1 SGHAT and CDR2 FQDESV (reference sequence). V gave up 6 bases and J gave up 4 bases, with 15 bases separating them. The CDR3 spells CASRLTGDLTEAFF. CDR3 DNA: TGTGCCAGCAGATTAACAGGTGATCTCACTGAAGCTTTCTTT.

The rearrangement uses TRBV6-5 and TRBJ1-4; 8 nucleotides match TRBD1. V gave up 10 bases and J gave up 4 bases; unmatched junction bases: 5. This CDR3 has 13 amino acids. The germline V gene has CDR1 MNHEY and CDR2 SVGAGI. As DNA, the CDR3 is TGTGCCACCCGGGACAGGATTAATGAAAAACTGTTTTTT. Its translation: CATRDRINEKLFF.

The genes are TRBV5-1 and TRBJ1-2; a possible D gene is TRBD1 (6 bases). The ends were cut back, 2 bases at V and 0 bases at J, with 11 bases in the middle. The V gene's germline CDR1 is SGHRS and CDR2 YFSETQ. CDR3 size: 15 residues. The CDR3 sequence is CASSLGGASNYGYTF. CDR3 coding DNA: TGCGCCAGCAGCTTAGGGGGGGCTTCTAACTATGGCTACACCTTC.

The genes are TRBV7-9 and TRBJ1-4, with D uncertain. The ends were cut back, 5 bases at V and 1 base at J, with 11 bases in the middle. The CDR3 extends over 15 amino acids. From germline, CDR1 is SEHNR and CDR2 FQNEAQ (reference sequence). In DNA, the CDR3 is TGTGCCAGCAGCGCCATGATGGGAACTAATGAAAAACTGTTTTTT. Its protein is CASSAMMGTNEKLFF.